The 10 T cell receptor beta chains below were found in one sample sequenced in a study of vaccination and CD4 T cells after COVID-19. Treatment noted: roughly 10-day PBMC culture with coronavirus spike peptide pools or control peptides (ViraFEST assay). Cultured CD4+ T-cell DNA underwent Oncomine TCR Beta short-read sequencing. From the PCR reads, TCRdb called clonotypes with MiXCR, one entry per CDR3 protein. Here the sample spans roughly 8,500 distinct CDR3 sequences, 64% being singletons. Antigens for these TCRs are unknown. The source material was CD4+ T cells from blood, cultured in vitro. The receptor source for this set is a human donor who had recovered from COVID-19.

The V call is TRBV6-5, the J call TRBJ2-7; 9 bases align to TRBD2. The germline V gene encodes CDR1 MNHEY and CDR2 SVGAGI. This CDR3 contains 14 residues. The V and J ends lost 2 bases and 2 bases, in that order; junction bases with no gene match: 1. The CDR3 here is CASSYGGGAYEQYF. The DNA of the CDR3 is TGTGCCAGCAGTTACGGCGGGGGGGCCTACGAGCAGTACTTC.

This clonotype has only a few counts. The chain uses TRBV28 and TRBJ1-2; a possible D gene is TRBD1 (5 bases). The germline V and J ends were trimmed by 8 bases and 3 bases, with 13 bases remaining between them. CDR1 MDHEN and CDR2 SYDVKM come from the germline V gene. The CDR3 extends over 13 amino acids. CDR3 region: CASQYLGDYGYTF. The CDR3 DNA sequence: TGTGCCAGCCAATACCTAGGGGACTATGGCTACACCTTC.

This clonotype was found once. This sequence joins TRBV5-4 and TRBJ2-3; 7 bases fit TRBD2. Germline values: CDR1 SGHNT, CDR2 YYREEE (reference sequence). This CDR3 is 18 amino acids long. V lost 1 base to trimming and J lost 2 bases; unmatched junction nucleotides: 13. The CDR3 nucleotides are TGTGCCAGCAGCTTGCGGACTAGAATTAAAACTAACACAGATACGCAGTATTTT. Protein: CASSLRTRIKTNTDTQYF.

The chain uses TRBV24-1 and TRBJ2-7; 8 bases map to TRBD1. The trim removed 6 bases at V and 5 bases at J, leaving 17 bases unmatched. The CDR3 consists of 17 residues. The germline gives CDR1 KGHDR, CDR2 SFDVKD. The CDR3 spells CATSPGTGQGVRNEQYF. CDR3 coding DNA: TGTGCCACCAGTCCAGGAACTGGACAGGGCGTAAGAAACGAGCAGTACTTC.

The V and J genes are TRBV19 and TRBJ1-1; 9 nucleotides line up with TRBD1. CDR3 length: 14 residues. From germline, CDR1 is LNHDA and CDR2 SQIVND (reference sequence). J gave up 3 bases and V 5 bases, and 4 bases lay outside the gene matches. CDR3 residues: CASSFRDRDTEAFF. The CDR3 DNA sequence: TGTGCCAGTAGTTTCCGGGACAGGGACACTGAAGCTTTCTTT.

This rearrangement joins TRBV6-2 or TRBV6-3 to TRBJ2-7, with D unresolved. The CDR3 is 13 amino acids. Germline-derived CDR1 and CDR2 are MNHEY and SVGEGT. V was pared by 4 bases and J by 0 bases, with 7 bases between. CDR3 sequence (DNA): TGTGCCAGCAGTTGGACGGTCTCCTACGAGCAGTACTTC. This codes for CASSWTVSYEQYF.

The chain carries TRBV6-1 and TRBJ1-4; 7 bases agree with TRBD1. The CDR3 loop spans 14 amino acids. The germline V gene has CDR1 MNHNS and CDR2 SASEGT. V shed 5 bases, J shed 8 bases, and the junction held 8 bases outside the gene matches. CDR3 protein: CASSPDRVGEKLFF. The CDR3 coding sequence is TGTGCCAGCAGTCCAGACAGGGTTGGGGAAAAACTGTTTTTT.

The V call is TRBV6-2 or TRBV6-3, the J call TRBJ2-5; D gene unclear. Germline-derived CDR1 and CDR2 are MNHEY and SVGEGT. Trimming left V 2 bases short and J 4 bases short, with 8 bases between. There are 13 residues in the CDR3. CDR3 in amino acids: CASSYASLETQYF. The CDR3 coding sequence is TGTGCCAGCAGTTACGCCAGTCTAGAGACCCAGTACTTC.

The genes are TRBV20-1 and TRBJ2-7, with TRBD2 matching 8 bases. Germline V CDR1 and CDR2: DFQATT, SNEGSKA (reference sequence). V lost 5 bases to trimming and J lost 3 bases; unmatched junction nucleotides: 3. CDR3 length equals 12 residues. This chain's CDR3 is CSARTSHYEQYF. The CDR3, as DNA: TGCAGTGCTCGGACTAGCCACTACGAGCAGTACTTC.

The V and J genes are TRBV20-1 and TRBJ2-7; 7 nucleotides match TRBD2. The CDR3 spans 13 residues. Trimming removed 1 base from V and 3 bases from J; junction bases left unmatched: 3. Germline CDR1 reads DFQATT; CDR2 reads SNEGSKA (reference sequence). CDR3: CSARVPGGYEQYF. In DNA form, the CDR3 reads TGCAGTGCTAGAGTCCCGGGGGGCTACGAGCAGTACTTC.